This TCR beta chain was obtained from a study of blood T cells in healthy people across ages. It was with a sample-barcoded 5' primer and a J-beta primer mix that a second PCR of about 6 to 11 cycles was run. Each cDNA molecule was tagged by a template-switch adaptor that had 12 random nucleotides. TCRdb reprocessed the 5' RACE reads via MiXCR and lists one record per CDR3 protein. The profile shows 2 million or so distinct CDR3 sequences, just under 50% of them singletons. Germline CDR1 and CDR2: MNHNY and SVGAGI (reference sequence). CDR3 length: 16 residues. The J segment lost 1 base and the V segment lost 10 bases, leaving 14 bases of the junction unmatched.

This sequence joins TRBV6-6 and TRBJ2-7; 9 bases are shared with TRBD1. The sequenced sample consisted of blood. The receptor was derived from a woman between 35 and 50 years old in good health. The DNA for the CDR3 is TGTGCCACCAAAGGAACCGGCGGGACAGGGTCCTACGAGCAGTACTTC. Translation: CATKGTGGTGSYEQYF.